The 18 T cell receptor beta chains given below trace back to one sample, sequenced in a study of cytomegalovirus exposure and HLA in healthy donors. The PCR employed 60 Vbeta primers together with 13 Jbeta primers. Some clones are missing from TCRdb's copy, which holds only in-frame ones; the method was immunoSEQ multiplex PCR. This sample has about 110,000 clones; approximately 86% occur once, and the top ten carry more than 1.5%. The sample taken for sequencing was PBMCs. These receptors all stem from a man in his forties or fifties in good health and CMV-seronegative.

The CDR3: CASSLRGSSGQYF. CDR3 DNA: TGTGCCAGCAGCTTGAGGGGTAGCAGTGGGCAGTATTTT. This chain links TRBV5-4 with TRBJ2-3, with TRBD1 as a possible D gene (5 bases). V dropped 1 base and J dropped 11 bases, with 14 bases sitting between them. The length of the CDR3 is 13 residues. Germline V gives CDR1 SGHNT, CDR2 YYREEE (reference sequence).

The gene calls are TRBV7-8 and TRBJ1-4, with a possible D match to TRBD1 (6 bases). The germline V gene encodes CDR1 SGHVS and CDR2 FQNEAQ. The CDR3 has 15 amino acids. Trimming cost V 8 bases and J 4 bases, with 17 bases left between them. CDR3 region: CASGGTDSYNEKLFF. The CDR3 DNA reads as TGTGCCAGCGGGGGCACCGACAGTTATAATGAAAAACTGTTTTTT.

The CDR3: CASSQESWDTPGKLFF. The CDR3 DNA is TGTGCCAGCAGCCAAGAATCGTGGGACACTCCCGGAAAACTGTTTTTT. The chain joins TRBV4-2 to TRBJ1-4; possible D gene TRBD1, 6 bases. Germline CDR1 reads LGHNA; CDR2 reads YNFKEQ. V lost 0 bases and J 10 bases, leaving 18 bases between the germline ends. This CDR3 spans 16 amino acids.

V gene TRBV5-1 combines with J gene TRBJ1-2; no reliable D call. V was shortened by 0 bases and J by 0 bases, with 9 bases between the two germline ends. The V gene's germline CDR1 is SGHRS and CDR2 YFSETQ. The CDR3 covers 15 residues. The CDR3 spells CASSLETATNYGYTF. CDR3 coding DNA: TGCGCCAGCAGCTTGGAAACAGCAACTAACTATGGCTACACCTTC.

V and J are TRBV5-6 and TRBJ1-3, with D perhaps matching TRBD1 (5 bases). This CDR3 spans 15 amino acids. Germline-derived CDR1 and CDR2 are SGHDT and YYEEEE. V was shortened by 0 bases and J by 2 bases, with 9 bases between the two germline ends. DNA for the CDR3: TGTGCCAGCAGCTTGGCGAACAGGCCTGGAAACACCATATATTTT. Encoded protein: CASSLANRPGNTIYF.

The chain joins TRBV10-1 to TRBJ2-5; 11 bases align to TRBD2. The germline V gene encodes CDR1 WNHNN and CDR2 SYGVQD (reference sequence). This CDR3 is built from 17 residues. J lost 3 bases, V lost 5 bases, and 11 bases had no gene match. CDR3 in amino acids: CASSYRVTTSGEETQYF. CDR3 in DNA: TGCGCCAGCAGTTACAGAGTTACGACTAGCGGGGAAGAGACCCAGTACTTC.

V and J are TRBV9 and TRBJ1-2; 7 bases align to TRBD1. The germline V gene has CDR1 SGDLS and CDR2 YYNGEE. The V gene end was trimmed by 4 bases and the J gene end by 4 bases; junction bases not matched to a gene: 7. This CDR3 has 14 amino acids. In nucleotides, the CDR3 is TGTGCCAGCAGCCCGGGACAGAGTACCTATGGCTACACCTTC. It codes for CASSPGQSTYGYTF.

The rearrangement uses TRBV6-6 and TRBJ1-5; tentative D call: TRBD1 (5 bases). In germline, CDR1 is MNHNY, CDR2 SVGAGI (reference sequence). The CDR3 has 14 amino acids. The ends were cut back, 6 bases at V and 4 bases at J, with 13 bases in the middle. Written as DNA, the CDR3 is TGTGCCAGCAGGGGCGGGGGGTCTAATCAGCCCCAGCATTTT. This codes for CASRGGGSNQPQHF.

The rearrangement joins TRBV5-4 to TRBJ2-3; D possibly corresponds to TRBD2 (5 bases). The V end lost 0 bases, the J end lost 4 bases, and 12 bases lay between the germline ends. Germline lookup yields CDR1 SGHNT and CDR2 YYREEE (reference sequence). The CDR3 contains 15 residues. The CDR3 DNA follows: TGTGCCAGCAGCTTGGCCCCTAGCCCCGCAGATACGCAGTATTTT. As protein: CASSLAPSPADTQYF.

The chain has TRBV18 and TRBJ2-7, with TRBD1 matching over 8 bases. CDR1 is KGHSH, CDR2 LQKENI, per germline. V gave up 3 bases and J gave up 2 bases; unmatched junction bases: 6. This CDR3 comprises 15 residues. The chain's CDR3 is CASSPGTGEPYEQYF. The CDR3 nucleotides read TGTGCCAGCTCACCTGGGACAGGCGAACCCTACGAGCAGTACTTC.

This chain connects TRBV6-1 to TRBJ1-2, with D hard to call. Germline values: CDR1 MNHNS, CDR2 SASEGT. V lost 11 bases to trimming and J lost 7 bases, with 14 bases between them. The CDR3 is 11 residues long. The CDR3 DNA reads TGTGCCCCCCAGCGTGGCTCTGGCTACACCTTC. Amino acids: CAPQRGSGYTF.

This clone occurred once. The V call is TRBV28, the J call TRBJ2-7, with 9 bases identical to TRBD1. Germline V lookup: CDR1 MDHEN, CDR2 SYDVKM. The V gene end was trimmed by 2 bases and the J gene end by 6 bases; junction bases not matched to a gene: 8. The CDR3 is 15 residues long. This CDR3 is CASSLGGTGPGEQYF. CDR3 DNA sequence: TGTGCCAGCAGTTTAGGCGGGACAGGGCCCGGCGAGCAGTACTTC.

The rearrangement links TRBV2 to TRBJ2-7; 8 bases are shared with TRBD1. The germline CDR1 and CDR2 sequences are SNHLY and FYNNEI. Germline trimming cut 8 bases from V and 4 bases from J; bases unmatched to any gene: 4. The CDR3 extends over 12 amino acids. The CDR3 DNA reads as TGTGCCAGCCGGCAGGGGGCTTACGAGCAGTACTTC. This encodes CASRQGAYEQYF. The whole variable domain, filled in from reference TRBV2 and TRBJ2-7, reads EPEVTQTPSHQVTQMGQEVILRCVPISNHLYFYWYRQILGQKVEFLVSFYNNEISEKSEIFDDQFSVERPDGSNFTLKIRSTKLEDSAMYFCASRQGAYEQYFGPGTRLTVT.

V gene TRBV6-1 combines with J gene TRBJ1-6, with D uncertain. The CDR3 runs 11 residues. V lost 1 base, J lost 10 bases, and 2 bases lay in between. The germline gives CDR1 MNHNS, CDR2 SASEGT. The CDR3 protein is CASSEVSPLHF. The CDR3, as DNA: TGTGCCAGCAGTGAAGTATCACCCCTCCACTTT.

This rearrangement joins TRBV6-1 to TRBJ1-5; the match to TRBD1 covers 7 bases. Germline-derived CDR1 and CDR2 are MNHNS and SASEGT. This CDR3 is 14 amino acids long. J gave up 0 bases and V 10 bases, and 6 bases lay outside the gene matches. Here the CDR3 reads CATKGQNSNQPQHF. CDR3 DNA: TGTGCCACCAAGGGACAGAATAGCAATCAGCCCCAGCATTTT.

This rearrangement joins TRBV29-1 to TRBJ1-1; 9 bases line up with TRBD1. The CDR3 loop spans 15 amino acids. V lost 4 bases and J lost 0; bases outside the gene matches: 6. Germline V gene lookup returns CDR1 SQVTM and CDR2 ANQGSEA. The CDR3 is CSVGGTGPMNTEAFF. In nucleotides, the CDR3 is TGCAGCGTTGGTGGGACAGGGCCCATGAACACTGAAGCTTTCTTT. Full variable domain (rest looked up from reference TRBV29-1 and TRBJ1-1): SAVISQKPSRDICQRGTSLTIQCQVDSQVTMMFWYRQQPGQSLTLIATANQGSEATYESGFVIDKFPISRPNLTFSTLTVSNMSPEDSSIYLCSVGGTGPMNTEAFFGQGTRLTVV.

The count of this clone is one. V gene TRBV9 combines with J gene TRBJ2-1; 7 positions match TRBD1. The CDR3 loop spans 14 amino acids. Germline CDR1 is SGDLS and CDR2 is YYNGEE. V lost 1 base to trimming and J lost 5 bases; unmatched junction nucleotides: 3. Here the CDR3 DNA reads TGTGCCAGCAGCGTAAGGGACAGAGACAATGAGCAGTTCTTC. Translated, it gives CASSVRDRDNEQFF.

The rearrangement uses TRBV29-1 and TRBJ2-3, with 9 bases aligning to TRBD2. The J segment lost 2 bases and the V segment lost 0 bases, leaving 6 bases of the junction unmatched. Germline assignment: CDR1 SQVTM and CDR2 ANQGSEA. This CDR3 is 16 amino acids long. CDR3 nucleotide sequence: TGCAGCGTTGAAGACCCTAGCGGGGTCCTCACAGATACGCAGTATTTT. Its protein is CSVEDPSGVLTDTQYF.